The 28 T cell receptor beta chains listed next were all sequenced from one sample in a study of cytomegalovirus exposure and HLA in healthy donors. TCRdb's table, derived via immunoSEQ multiplex PCR, lists solely in-frame clones and lacks some. The table records approximately 73,000 clones, around 96% of them present only once. The sequenced material came from PBMCs. These receptors were taken from a man aged 18 to 30 in good health and CMV-seronegative.

The chain recombines TRBV10-3 with TRBJ1-1, with D possibly matching TRBD1 (5 bases). CDR3 length: 14 amino acids. Trimming left V 7 bases short and J 2 bases short, with 14 bases between. CDR1 and CDR2 (germline): ENHRY, SYGVKD. This CDR3 reads CAITTSRENTEAFF. The CDR3 nucleotides are TGTGCCATCACCACGAGCAGGGAAAACACTGAAGCTTTCTTT.

This sequence joins TRBV30 and TRBJ2-7; D is perhaps TRBD2 (5 bases). CDR3 size: 12 residues. The V end was cut by 2 bases, the J end by 4 bases, with 9 bases between. Per the germline V gene, CDR1 is GTSNPN and CDR2 is SVGIG (reference sequence). The CDR3, as DNA: TGTGCCTGGAGTCCCACTAGGTACGAGCAGTACTTC. Its protein is CAWSPTRYEQYF.

The J gene is TRBJ2-7, the V gene TRBV19; 7 nucleotides align to TRBD1. Per germline, CDR1 LNHDA and CDR2 SQIVND (reference sequence). The CDR3 sequence is 13 residues long. With V trimmed by 5 bases and J by 6 bases, 7 bases remained unmatched. CDR3 sequence: CASSPVDRAEQYF. CDR3 nucleotide sequence: TGTGCCAGTAGTCCCGTTGACAGGGCCGAGCAGTACTTC.

The J gene is TRBJ1-2, the V gene TRBV27; 9 nucleotides align to TRBD1. The CDR3 runs to 13 residues. CDR1 MNHEY and CDR2 SMNVEV come from the germline V gene (reference sequence). The ends lost 6 bases at V and 8 bases at J; junction bases unmatched: 7. The CDR3 loop reads CASSPQGARGYTF. In DNA form, the CDR3 reads TGTGCCAGCAGCCCACAGGGGGCGCGGGGCTACACCTTC.

The gene calls are TRBV5-7 and TRBJ1-6, with D hard to call. TRBV5-7 is labeled an ORF, and its function is uncertain. Trimming left V 2 bases short and J 0 bases short, with 9 bases between. CDR3 length: 16 residues. This chain's CDR3 is CASSLTAGSYNSPLHF. The CDR3 coding sequence is TGTGCCAGCAGCTTAACCGCAGGCTCCTATAATTCACCCCTCCACTTT.

V and J are TRBV19 and TRBJ1-1; D gene unclear. Deletions cut 4 bases from V and 1 base from J, with 4 bases between. CDR1 and CDR2 from the germline V gene are LNHDA and SQIVND (reference sequence). The CDR3 contains 12 residues. The DNA of the CDR3 is TGTGCCAGTAGTAATAGGAACACTGAAGCTTTCTTT. This encodes CASSNRNTEAFF.

The chain couples TRBV19 to TRBJ1-5, with 9 bases identical to TRBD1. Per germline, CDR1 LNHDA and CDR2 SQIVND (reference sequence). This CDR3 is 13 amino acids long. V shed 8 bases and J 6 bases; nucleotides not matched to a gene: 5. The CDR3 reads CASSQGAVQPQHF. DNA of the CDR3: TGTGCCAGTTCACAGGGGGCGGTTCAGCCCCAGCATTTT.

V usage is TRBV15 and J usage is TRBJ1-5, with D possibly matching TRBD1 (6 bases). The length of the CDR3 is 15 residues. The V end lost 0 bases, the J end lost 9 bases, and 15 bases lay between the germline ends. Germline V gene lookup returns CDR1 LNHNV and CDR2 YYDKDF (reference sequence). This CDR3 is CATSRDGTPTGPQHF. Written as DNA, the CDR3 is TGTGCCACCAGCAGAGATGGGACACCCACAGGGCCCCAGCATTTT.

Concerning this clone: The sample holds other DNA sequences that translate to the same CDR3. The chain is built from TRBV5-4 and TRBJ2-2; the D is unclear. Germline assignment: CDR1 SGHNT and CDR2 YYREEE (reference sequence). The V end was cut by 0 bases, the J end by 5 bases, with 5 bases between. This CDR3 contains 13 residues. CDR3 DNA sequence: TGTGCCAGCAGCTTGGGCGATACCGGGGAGCTGTTTTTT. It translates to CASSLGDTGELFF. The variable domain in full, with the rest retrieved from reference TRBV5-4 and TRBJ2-2, is ETGVTQSPTHLIKTRGQQVTLRCSSQSGHNTVSWYQQALGQGPQFIFQYYREEENGRGNFPPRFSGLQFPNYSSELNVNALELDDSALYLCASSLGDTGELFFGEGSRLTVL.

The genes are TRBV10-3 and TRBJ2-5; possible D gene TRBD2, 6 bases. Trimming shortened V by 7 bases and J by 2 bases, and 14 bases separated the two germline ends. Per germline, CDR1 ENHRY and CDR2 SYGVKD. This CDR3 region has 14 residues. CDR3 bases: TGTGCCATCACAGAACAGGAGGGGCAAGAGACCCAGTACTTC. Translation: CAITEQEGQETQYF.

The rearrangement links TRBV2 to TRBJ2-1, with D unresolved. This CDR3 comprises 12 residues. Trimming removed 4 bases from V and 6 bases from J, with 7 bases in between. Germline V CDR1 and CDR2: SNHLY, FYNNEI. In nucleotides, the CDR3 is TGTGCCAGCAGTGGCCCGGGCAATGAGCAGTTCTTC. Translated, it gives CASSGPGNEQFF.

The V gene is TRBV27, the J gene TRBJ1-5; the D gene is possibly TRBD1 (5 bases). The V gene's germline CDR1 is MNHEY and CDR2 SMNVEV (reference sequence). Trimming took off 6 bases at V and 3 bases at J, with 15 bases between the two ends. The CDR3 has 15 amino acids. CDR3 bases: TGTGCCAGCAGGGGACCGGGACTTCTCAATCAGCCCCAGCATTTT. This sequence encodes CASRGPGLLNQPQHF.

The chain is built from TRBV30 and TRBJ1-2; D perhaps matches TRBD1 (5 bases). Looked up from germline, CDR1 is GTSNPN and CDR2 is SVGIG (reference sequence). The CDR3 totals 16 residues. Between the trimmed V and J ends, which lost 0 bases and 4 bases, there was a span of 18 bases. As DNA, the CDR3 is TGTGCCTGGAGTGTAGGGGCAGCGACTTTGGGCTATGGCTACACCTTC. This gives the protein CAWSVGAATLGYGYTF.

The chain links TRBV7-2 to TRBJ1-2, with D possibly being TRBD1 (6 bases). CDR1 and CDR2 from the germline V gene are SGHTA and FQGNSA. The V gene lost 5 bases and the J gene lost 4 bases, with 11 bases spanning the gap. This CDR3 is 13 amino acids long. CDR3 bases: TGTGCCAGCAGCGTGGACAGCCCCTATGGCTACACCTTC. Translation: CASSVDSPYGYTF.

This rearrangement joins TRBV5-1 to TRBJ1-1; D remains ambiguous. The V end was cut by 2 bases, the J end by 3 bases, with 8 bases between. CDR3 length: 13 amino acids. The germline gives CDR1 SGHRS, CDR2 YFSETQ. CDR3: CASSFNRDTEAFF. In nucleotides, the CDR3 is TGCGCCAGCAGCTTCAACAGAGACACTGAAGCTTTCTTT.

The chain has TRBV7-2 and TRBJ2-2; D not resolved. The germline CDR1 and CDR2 sequences are SGHTA and FQGNSA. V lost 5 bases, J lost 6 bases, and 10 bases lay in between. The CDR3 spans 13 residues. The CDR3 region is CASSPSVAGELFF. CDR3 in DNA: TGTGCCAGCAGCCCCTCGGTCGCCGGGGAGCTGTTTTTT.

This clone was counted once. The chain employs TRBV29-1 and TRBJ1-1; TRBD1 agrees at 11 bases. Germline trimming cut 6 bases from V and 1 base from J; bases unmatched to any gene: 4. The CDR3 runs to 14 residues. Germline V gene lookup returns CDR1 SQVTM and CDR2 ANQGSEA. CDR3 sequence reads: CSVGQGAGNTEAFF. CDR3 sequence (DNA): TGCAGCGTCGGACAGGGGGCAGGGAACACTGAAGCTTTCTTT.

This clone appeared a few times. CDR3 in amino acids: CASSQAASGGDTQYF. The CDR3 bases are TGTGCCAGCAGCCAAGCTGCTAGCGGGGGAGATACGCAGTATTTT. The chain combines TRBV4-2 with TRBJ2-3; 10 bases are shared with TRBD2. V dropped 1 base and J dropped 5; count of bases not matched to a gene: 3. This CDR3 is built from 15 residues. Germline CDR1 is LGHNA and CDR2 is YNFKEQ.

V usage is TRBV29-1 and J usage is TRBJ1-1; 10 nucleotides line up with TRBD1. The CDR3 covers 12 residues. Germline assignment: CDR1 SQVTM and CDR2 ANQGSEA. Germline trimming cut 7 bases from V and 7 bases from J; bases unmatched to any gene: 6. CDR3 sequence (DNA): TGCAGCGGAGGGACAGGGGCGAGTGAAGCTTTCTTT. Residues: CSGGTGASEAFF. The variable domain in full, completed from reference TRBV29-1 and TRBJ1-1, reads SAVISQKPSRDICQRGTSLTIQCQVDSQVTMMFWYRQQPGQSLTLIATANQGSEATYESGFVIDKFPISRPNLTFSTLTVSNMSPEDSSIYLCSGGTGASEAFFGQGTRLTVV.

The J gene is TRBJ2-3, the V gene TRBV14; 9 bases are shared with TRBD2. V trimming: 1 base; J trimming: 0 bases; junction bases outside the gene matches: 5. This CDR3 has 17 amino acids. Germline assignment: CDR1 SGHDN and CDR2 FVKESK. The CDR3 bases are TGTGCCAGCAGCCAAGGAGGGACTAGCCTAAGCACAGATACGCAGTATTTT. Encoded protein: CASSQGGTSLSTDTQYF.

V and J are TRBV7-8 and TRBJ1-1, with 7 bases lining up with TRBD1. The CDR3 covers 15 residues. V lost 1 base and J lost 7; bases outside the gene matches: 9. Looked up from germline, CDR1 is SGHVS and CDR2 is FQNEAQ. The CDR3 coding sequence is TGTGCCAGCAGCTTAGTACAGGGGAAGGGGGTTGAAGCTTTCTTT. Protein: CASSLVQGKGVEAFF.

There are a few counts of this clone. The V call is TRBV7-9, the J call TRBJ1-2, with D unresolved. The germline gives CDR1 SEHNR, CDR2 FQNEAQ (reference sequence). This CDR3 has 13 residues. V lost 1 base and J 6 bases, leaving 9 bases between the germline ends. CDR3 protein: CASSLGVLHGYTF. Here the CDR3 DNA reads TGTGCCAGCAGCTTAGGAGTTCTTCATGGCTACACCTTC.

This sequence joins TRBV7-8 and TRBJ1-1; TRBD1 might be the D (5 bases). V was cut by 1 base and J by 2 bases, with 11 bases left in between. CDR1 is SGHVS and CDR2 is FQNEAQ in the germline V gene. The CDR3 has 15 residues. CDR3 amino acids: CASSLGNRPNTEAFF. CDR3 DNA: TGTGCCAGCAGCTTAGGGAACAGGCCCAACACTGAAGCTTTCTTT.

The chain carries TRBV27 and TRBJ1-4; no clear D gene. Trimming stripped 9 bases from V and 8 bases from J, with 10 bases between. CDR1 is MNHEY, CDR2 SMNVEV, per germline (reference sequence). This CDR3 has 11 amino acids. CDR3 loop: CARAVVEKLFF. CDR3 nucleotides: TGTGCCAGGGCGGTGGTAGAAAAACTGTTTTTT.

V is TRBV28 and J is TRBJ2-2, with 9 positions matching TRBD1. CDR1 is MDHEN and CDR2 is SYDVKM in the germline V gene. The CDR3 is 14 residues long. Trimming cost V 2 bases and J 7 bases; bases outside gene matches: 2. CDR3 in amino acids: CASSLGGQGGELFF. The CDR3 nucleotides read TGTGCCAGCAGTTTAGGGGGACAGGGCGGGGAGCTGTTTTTT.

This rearrangement joins TRBV27 to TRBJ2-7, with D perhaps matching TRBD1 (8 bases). The V end lost 6 bases, the J end lost 4 bases, and 19 bases lay between the germline ends. Germline CDR1 MNHEY, CDR2 SMNVEV (reference sequence). CDR3 length: 15 amino acids. CDR3 coding DNA: TGTGCCAGCAGCCCAGACAGGGGAGGGGGGTACGAGCAGTACTTC. Translation gives CASSPDRGGGYEQYF.

This clone occurred once. The chain uses TRBV9 and TRBJ1-2; 7 bases are shared with TRBD1. The CDR3 length is 15 residues. Germline-derived CDR1 and CDR2 are SGDLS and YYNGEE. The V and J ends lost 0 bases and 4 bases, in that order; junction bases with no gene match: 6. CDR3 amino acids: CASSVGPTGAYGYTF. For the CDR3, the DNA is TGTGCCAGCAGCGTAGGACCCACAGGGGCCTATGGCTACACCTTC.

The chain is built from TRBV7-8 and TRBJ2-3; D unresolved. CDR1 and CDR2 (germline): SGHVS, FQNEAQ. The CDR3 is made up of 11 amino acids. Trimming stripped 7 bases from V and 4 bases from J, with 6 bases between. The CDR3 bases are TGTGCCAGCATCCTATCAGATACGCAGTATTTT. Encoded protein: CASILSDTQYF.